This is a list of T cell receptor beta chains from one sample in a study of type 1 regulatory T cells. TCRdb re-called the reads with MiXCR, one entry per CDR3 protein. Of about 97,000 distinct CDR3 sequences listed, about a third are singletons. Sequencing was carried out using CD4+ T cells, either the whole sample or a sorted fraction (not recorded which). All receptors derive from a human donor in good health. Each CDR3 is given with its conserved first and last residue. The order of the fields is CDR3 protein, CDR3 DNA, J gene, clone size, D gene, V gene. The D gene is left open where the match is weak. Rows may omit the clone size; those that give it use once, few, many or a size class.

CASSYSRGFNEQFF,TGTGCCAGCAGTTACTCGAGGGGGTTCAATGAGCAGTTCTTC,TRBJ2-1,few,-,TRBV6-2/TRBV6-3
CASRGPGLASTNEQFF,TGTGCCAGCAGGGGGCCGGGACTAGCATCCACCAATGAGCAGTTCTTC,TRBJ2-1,-,TRBD2,TRBV2
CSVGVASYEQYF,TGCAGCGTGGGAGTGGCGAGCTACGAGCAGTACTTC,TRBJ2-7,-,-,TRBV29-1
CSTLLAGRINEQFF,TGCAGTACTCTACTTGCGGGACGAATCAATGAGCAGTTCTTC,TRBJ2-1,once,-,TRBV20-1
CSARDSSGNTIYF,TGCAGTGCTAGAGACAGCTCTGGAAACACCATATATTTT,TRBJ1-3,few,-,TRBV20-1
CASSLELAGGYNEQFF,TGCGCCAGCAGCTTGGAGCTAGCGGGAGGGTACAATGAGCAGTTCTTC,TRBJ2-1,-,TRBD2,TRBV5-1
CASSLDGGGEQFF,TGCGCCAGCAGCTTGGATGGCGGGGGGGAGCAGTTCTTC,TRBJ2-1,-,TRBD2,TRBV5-1
CSVGGSEAFF,TGCAGCGTTGGGGGCAGTGAAGCTTTCTTT,TRBJ1-1,-,-,TRBV29-1
CSAFFRGTNTGELFF,TGCAGTGCCTTCTTCCGGGGGACGAACACCGGGGAGCTGTTTTTT,TRBJ2-2,few,-,TRBV20-1
CASSVRATGDGYTF,TGTGCCAGCAGCGTAAGGGCCACAGGGGATGGCTACACCTTC,TRBJ1-2,-,TRBD1,TRBV7-8
CAWSVETGRSNQPQHF,TGTGCCTGGAGTGTTGAAACAGGACGTAGCAATCAGCCCCAGCATTTT,TRBJ1-5,-,-,TRBV30
CASSSQGANYGYTF,TGTGCCAGCAGCTCACAGGGGGCCAACTATGGCTACACCTTC,TRBJ1-2,-,TRBD1,TRBV7-2
CASSLGSGTGGMRANVLTF,TGCGCCAGCAGCTTGGGCTCCGGGACAGGGGGAATGAGGGCCAACGTCCTGACTTTC,TRBJ2-6,few,TRBD1,TRBV5-1
CASSQSGGSRTDTQYF,TGTGCCAGCAGCCAATCGGGCGGGAGTCGCACAGATACGCAGTATTTT,TRBJ2-3,few,TRBD2,TRBV7-9
CASSLLAGGSSYNEQFF,TGTGCCAGCAGCTTATTAGCGGGAGGGAGCTCCTACAATGAGCAGTTCTTC,TRBJ2-1,once,TRBD2,TRBV7-9
CASGEETQYF,TGTGCCAGCGGAGAAGAGACCCAGTACTTC,TRBJ2-5,few,-,TRBV7-9
CASSLDSEVTEAFF,TGTGCCAGCAGCTTAGATTCAGAAGTCACTGAAGCTTTCTTT,TRBJ1-1,-,-,TRBV11-3
CASSLASGHSETQYF,TGTGCCAGCAGCCTCGCTAGCGGCCACTCGGAAACCCAGTACTTC,TRBJ2-5,-,TRBD2,TRBV3-1